This T cell receptor beta chain came from a study of cytomegalovirus exposure and HLA in healthy donors. Study-level background: Assignment to the Caucasian-associated ancestry cluster applied to more than 75% of the roughly 420 genotyped donors.

General observations from the study: Presence/absence analyses supposed approximately even sequencing depth among donors. Analysis was carried out at a later point, and it linked a missense DCLRE1C variant to TCR beta V- and J-gene trimming. The authors later found most CMV-associated TCR beta chains appeared HLA-restricted.

PCR used 60 Vbeta primers and 13 Jbeta primers. Sequencing was performed with immunoSEQ multiplex PCR; in TCRdb, only in-frame clones are kept and a portion is missing. The sample comprises roughly 110,000 clones, 70% to 85% of which are singletons, and roughly 4.2% rests with the top ten. Notes on this clone: Antigen specificity is unknown.

V was shortened by 0 bases and J by 1 base, with 8 bases between the two germline ends. The length of the CDR3 is 14 residues. Per germline, CDR1 SGDLS and CDR2 YYNGEE. This receptor was identified in a woman aged 40 to 50 in good health and CMV-seropositive. The sequencing input was PBMCs. The V gene is TRBV9, the J gene TRBJ2-7, with unresolved D. The CDR3, as DNA: TGTGCCAGCAGCGTAGGGGCAGGTTCCTACGAGCAGTACTTC. This gives the protein CASSVGAGSYEQYF.